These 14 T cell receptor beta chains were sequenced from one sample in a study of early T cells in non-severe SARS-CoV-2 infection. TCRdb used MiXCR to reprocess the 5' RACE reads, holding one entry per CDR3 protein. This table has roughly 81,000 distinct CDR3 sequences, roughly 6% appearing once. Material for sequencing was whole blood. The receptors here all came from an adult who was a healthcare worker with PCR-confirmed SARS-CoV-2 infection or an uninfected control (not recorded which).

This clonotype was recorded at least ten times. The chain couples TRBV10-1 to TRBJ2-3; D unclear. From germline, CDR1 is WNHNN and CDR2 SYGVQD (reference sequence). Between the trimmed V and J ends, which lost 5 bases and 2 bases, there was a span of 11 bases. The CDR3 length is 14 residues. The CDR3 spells CASSPLTSTDTQYF. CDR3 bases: TGCGCCAGCAGTCCTCTGACGTCCACAGATACGCAGTATTTT.

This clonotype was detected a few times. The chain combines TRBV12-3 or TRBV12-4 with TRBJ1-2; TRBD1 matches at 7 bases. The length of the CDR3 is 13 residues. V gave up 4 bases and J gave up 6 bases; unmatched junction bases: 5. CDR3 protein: CASSWKQGHGYTF. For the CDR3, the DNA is TGTGCCAGCAGTTGGAAACAGGGGCATGGCTACACCTTC.

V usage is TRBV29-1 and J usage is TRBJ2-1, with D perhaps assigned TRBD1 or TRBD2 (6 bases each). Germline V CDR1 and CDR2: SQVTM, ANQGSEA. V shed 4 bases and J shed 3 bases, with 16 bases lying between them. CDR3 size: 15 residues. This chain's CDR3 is CSVVGGGGFYNEQFF. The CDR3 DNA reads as TGCAGCGTTGTAGGAGGGGGAGGCTTCTACAATGAGCAGTTCTTC.

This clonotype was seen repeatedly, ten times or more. The CDR3 is CASSETGTWTSVEQFF. CDR3 DNA: TGCGCCAGCAGTGAGACAGGGACCTGGACAAGTGTGGAGCAGTTCTTC. The rearrangement links TRBV10-2 to TRBJ2-1; D might be TRBD1 (6 bases). V was pared by 2 bases and J by 10 bases, with 21 bases between. Germline values: CDR1 WSHSY, CDR2 SAAADI. The CDR3 is 16 amino acids.

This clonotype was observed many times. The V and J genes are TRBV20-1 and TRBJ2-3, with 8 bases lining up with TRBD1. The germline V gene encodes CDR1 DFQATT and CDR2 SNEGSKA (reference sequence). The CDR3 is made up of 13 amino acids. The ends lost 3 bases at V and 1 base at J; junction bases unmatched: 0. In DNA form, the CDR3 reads TGCAGTGCTAGGACAGGGGGCACAGATACGCAGTATTTT. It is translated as CSARTGGTDTQYF.

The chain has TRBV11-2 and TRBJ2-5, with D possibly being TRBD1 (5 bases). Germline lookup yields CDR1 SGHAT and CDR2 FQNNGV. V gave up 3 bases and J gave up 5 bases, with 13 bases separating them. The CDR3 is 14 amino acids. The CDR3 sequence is CASSFGAVGETQYF. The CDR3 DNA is TGTGCCAGCAGCTTTGGGGCAGTAGGGGAGACCCAGTACTTC.

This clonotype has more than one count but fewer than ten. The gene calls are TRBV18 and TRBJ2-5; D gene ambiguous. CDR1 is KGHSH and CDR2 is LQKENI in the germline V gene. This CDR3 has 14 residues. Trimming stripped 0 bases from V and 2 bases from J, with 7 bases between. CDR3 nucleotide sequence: TGTGCCAGCTCACCACCGGCCGTACAAGAGACCCAGTACTTC. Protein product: CASSPPAVQETQYF.

In DNA form, the CDR3 reads TGCAGTGCCAGCAAGTCAGGGATGAATACCTACGAGCAGTACTTC. Protein sequence: CSASKSGMNTYEQYF. The chain combines TRBV20-1 with TRBJ2-7; perhaps TRBD1 as D (5 bases). Trimming left V 6 bases short and J 2 bases short, with 20 bases between. This CDR3 is 15 amino acids long. The germline V gene encodes CDR1 DFQATT and CDR2 SNEGSKA (reference sequence).

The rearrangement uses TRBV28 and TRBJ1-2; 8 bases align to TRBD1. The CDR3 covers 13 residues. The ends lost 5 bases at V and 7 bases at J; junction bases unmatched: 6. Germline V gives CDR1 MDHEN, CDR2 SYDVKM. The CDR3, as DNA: TGTGCCAGCAGTCCCTCCGGACAGGGTGGCTACACCTTC. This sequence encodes CASSPSGQGGYTF.

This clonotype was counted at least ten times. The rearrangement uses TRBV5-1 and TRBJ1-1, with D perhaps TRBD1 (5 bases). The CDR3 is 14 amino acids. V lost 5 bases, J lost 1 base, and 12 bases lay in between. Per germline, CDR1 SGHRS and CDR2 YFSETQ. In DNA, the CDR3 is TGCGCCAGCAGTGCAACTACAGGGAACACTGAAGCTTTCTTT. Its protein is CASSATTGNTEAFF.

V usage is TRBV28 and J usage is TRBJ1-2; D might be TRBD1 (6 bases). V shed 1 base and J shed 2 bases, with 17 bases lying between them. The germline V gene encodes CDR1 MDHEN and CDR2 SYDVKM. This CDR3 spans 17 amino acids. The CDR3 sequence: CASSLFVGQRGNYGYTF. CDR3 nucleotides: TGTGCCAGCAGTTTATTTGTCGGACAGCGAGGGAACTATGGCTACACCTTC.

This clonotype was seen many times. CDR3 DNA sequence: TGTGCCAGCAGCGAACGAGCGGGGGTCTACACCGGGGAGCTGTTTTTT. It specifies CASSERAGVYTGELFF. This sequence joins TRBV7-8 and TRBJ2-2; TRBD2 agrees at 8 bases. The J segment lost 3 bases and the V segment lost 5 bases, leaving 8 bases of the junction unmatched. The length of the CDR3 is 16 residues. CDR1 SGHVS and CDR2 FQNEAQ come from the germline V gene.

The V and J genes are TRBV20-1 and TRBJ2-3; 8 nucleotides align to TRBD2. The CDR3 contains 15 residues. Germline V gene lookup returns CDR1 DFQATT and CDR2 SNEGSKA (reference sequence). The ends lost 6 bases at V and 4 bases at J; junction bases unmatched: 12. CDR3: CSAPISGSGADTQYF. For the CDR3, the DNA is TGCAGTGCCCCAATAAGCGGGAGTGGGGCAGATACGCAGTATTTT.

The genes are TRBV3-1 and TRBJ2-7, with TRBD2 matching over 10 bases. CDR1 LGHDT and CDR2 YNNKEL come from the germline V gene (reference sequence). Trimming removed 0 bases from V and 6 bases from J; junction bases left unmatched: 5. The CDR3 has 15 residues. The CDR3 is CASSQELAGLSEQYF. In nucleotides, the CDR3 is TGTGCCAGCAGCCAAGAACTAGCGGGATTGTCCGAGCAGTACTTC.